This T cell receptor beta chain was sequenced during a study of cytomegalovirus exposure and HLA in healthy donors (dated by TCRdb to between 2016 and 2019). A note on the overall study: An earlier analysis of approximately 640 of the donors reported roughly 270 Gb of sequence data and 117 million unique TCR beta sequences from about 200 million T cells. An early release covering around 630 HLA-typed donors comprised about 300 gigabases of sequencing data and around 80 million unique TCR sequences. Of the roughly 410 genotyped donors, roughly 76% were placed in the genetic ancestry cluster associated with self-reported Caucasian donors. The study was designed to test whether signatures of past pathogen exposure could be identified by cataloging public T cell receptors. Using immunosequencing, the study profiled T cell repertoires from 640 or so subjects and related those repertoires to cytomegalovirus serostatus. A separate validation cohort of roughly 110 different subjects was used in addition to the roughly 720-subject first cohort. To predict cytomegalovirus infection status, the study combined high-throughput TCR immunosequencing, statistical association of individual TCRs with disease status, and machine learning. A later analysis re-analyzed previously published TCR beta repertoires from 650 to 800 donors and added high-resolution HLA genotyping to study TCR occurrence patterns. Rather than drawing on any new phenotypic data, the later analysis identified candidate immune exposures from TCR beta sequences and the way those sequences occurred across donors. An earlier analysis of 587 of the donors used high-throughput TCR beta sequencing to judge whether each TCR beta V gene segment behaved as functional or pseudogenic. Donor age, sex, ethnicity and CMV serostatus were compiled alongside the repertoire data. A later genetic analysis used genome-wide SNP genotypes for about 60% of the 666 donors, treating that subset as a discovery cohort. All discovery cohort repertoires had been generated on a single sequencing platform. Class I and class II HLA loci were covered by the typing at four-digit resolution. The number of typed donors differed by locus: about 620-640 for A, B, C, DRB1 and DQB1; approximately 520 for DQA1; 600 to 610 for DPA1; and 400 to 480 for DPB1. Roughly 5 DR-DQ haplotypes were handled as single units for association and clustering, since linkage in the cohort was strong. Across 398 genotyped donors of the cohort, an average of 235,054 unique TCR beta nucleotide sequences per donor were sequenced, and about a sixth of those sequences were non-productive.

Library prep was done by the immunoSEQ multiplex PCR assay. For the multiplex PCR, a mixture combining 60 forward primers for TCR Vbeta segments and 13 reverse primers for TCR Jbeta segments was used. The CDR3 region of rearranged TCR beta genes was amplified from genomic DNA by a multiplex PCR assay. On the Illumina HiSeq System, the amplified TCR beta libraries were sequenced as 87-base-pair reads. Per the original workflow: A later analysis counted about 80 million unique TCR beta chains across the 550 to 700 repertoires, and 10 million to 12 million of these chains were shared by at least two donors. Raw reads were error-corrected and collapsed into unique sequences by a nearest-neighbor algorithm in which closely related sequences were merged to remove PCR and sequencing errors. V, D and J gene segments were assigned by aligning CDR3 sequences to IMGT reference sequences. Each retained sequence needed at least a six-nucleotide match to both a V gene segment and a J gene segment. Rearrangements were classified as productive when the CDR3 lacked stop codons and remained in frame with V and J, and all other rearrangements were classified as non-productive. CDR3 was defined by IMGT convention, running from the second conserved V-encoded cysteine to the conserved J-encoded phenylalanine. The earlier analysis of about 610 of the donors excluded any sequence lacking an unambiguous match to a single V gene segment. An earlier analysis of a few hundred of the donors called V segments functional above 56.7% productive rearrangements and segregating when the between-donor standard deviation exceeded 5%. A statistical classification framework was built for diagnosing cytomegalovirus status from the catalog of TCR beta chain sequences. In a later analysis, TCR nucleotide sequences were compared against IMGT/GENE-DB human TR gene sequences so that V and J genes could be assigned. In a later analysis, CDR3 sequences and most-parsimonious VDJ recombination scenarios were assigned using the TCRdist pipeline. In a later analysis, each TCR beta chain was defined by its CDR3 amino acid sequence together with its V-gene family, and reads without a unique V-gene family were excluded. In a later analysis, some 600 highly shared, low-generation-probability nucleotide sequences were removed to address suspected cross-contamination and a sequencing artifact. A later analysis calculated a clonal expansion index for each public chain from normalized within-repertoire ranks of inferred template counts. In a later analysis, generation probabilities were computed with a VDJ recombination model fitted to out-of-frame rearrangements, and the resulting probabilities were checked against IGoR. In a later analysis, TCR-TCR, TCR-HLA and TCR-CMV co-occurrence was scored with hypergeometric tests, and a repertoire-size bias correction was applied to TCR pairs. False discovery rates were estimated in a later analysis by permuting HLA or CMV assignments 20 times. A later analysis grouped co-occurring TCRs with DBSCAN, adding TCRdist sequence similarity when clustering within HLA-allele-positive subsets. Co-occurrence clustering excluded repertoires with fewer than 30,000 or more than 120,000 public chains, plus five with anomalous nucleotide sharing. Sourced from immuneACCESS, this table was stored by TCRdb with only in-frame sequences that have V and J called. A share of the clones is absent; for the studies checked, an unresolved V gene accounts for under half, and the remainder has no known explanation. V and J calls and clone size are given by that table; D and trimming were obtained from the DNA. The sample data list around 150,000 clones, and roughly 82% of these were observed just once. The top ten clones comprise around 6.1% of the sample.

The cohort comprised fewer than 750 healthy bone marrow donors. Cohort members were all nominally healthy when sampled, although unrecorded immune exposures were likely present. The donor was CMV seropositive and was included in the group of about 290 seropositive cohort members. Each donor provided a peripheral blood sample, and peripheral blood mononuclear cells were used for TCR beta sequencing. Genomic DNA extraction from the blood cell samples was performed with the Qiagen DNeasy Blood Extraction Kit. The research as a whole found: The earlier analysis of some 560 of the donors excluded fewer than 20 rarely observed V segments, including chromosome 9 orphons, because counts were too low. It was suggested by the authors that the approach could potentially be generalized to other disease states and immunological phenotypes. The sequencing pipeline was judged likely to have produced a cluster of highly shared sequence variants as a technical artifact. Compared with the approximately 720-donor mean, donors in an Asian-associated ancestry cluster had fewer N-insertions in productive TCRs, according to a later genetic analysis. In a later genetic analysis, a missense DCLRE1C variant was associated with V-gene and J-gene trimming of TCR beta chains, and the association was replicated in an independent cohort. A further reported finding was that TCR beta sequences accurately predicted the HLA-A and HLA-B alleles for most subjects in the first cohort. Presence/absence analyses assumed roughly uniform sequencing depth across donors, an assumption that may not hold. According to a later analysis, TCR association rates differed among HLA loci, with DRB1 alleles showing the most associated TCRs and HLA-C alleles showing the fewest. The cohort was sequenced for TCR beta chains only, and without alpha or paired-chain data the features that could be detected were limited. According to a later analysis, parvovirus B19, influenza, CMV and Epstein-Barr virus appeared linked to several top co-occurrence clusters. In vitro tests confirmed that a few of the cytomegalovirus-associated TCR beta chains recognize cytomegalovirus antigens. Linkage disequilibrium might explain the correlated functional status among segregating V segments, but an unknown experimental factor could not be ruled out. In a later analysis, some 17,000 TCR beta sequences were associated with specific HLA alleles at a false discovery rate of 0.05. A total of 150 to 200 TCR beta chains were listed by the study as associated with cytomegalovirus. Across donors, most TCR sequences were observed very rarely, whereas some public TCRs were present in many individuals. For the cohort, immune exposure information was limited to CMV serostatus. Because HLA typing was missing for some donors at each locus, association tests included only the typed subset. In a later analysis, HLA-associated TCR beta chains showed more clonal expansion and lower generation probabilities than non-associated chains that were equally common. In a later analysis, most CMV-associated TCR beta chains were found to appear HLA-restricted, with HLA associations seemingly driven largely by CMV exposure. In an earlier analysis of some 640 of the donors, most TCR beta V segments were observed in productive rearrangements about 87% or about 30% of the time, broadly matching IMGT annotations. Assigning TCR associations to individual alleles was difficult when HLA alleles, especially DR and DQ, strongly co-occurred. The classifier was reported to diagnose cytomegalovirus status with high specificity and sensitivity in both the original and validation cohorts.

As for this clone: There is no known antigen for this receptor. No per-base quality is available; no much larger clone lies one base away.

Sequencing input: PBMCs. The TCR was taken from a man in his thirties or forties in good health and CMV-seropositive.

The DNA sequence follows: TGTGCCAGCAGCTTATTCCCTGAGTCCTACGAGCAGTACTTC. It translates to CASSLFPESYEQYF. The sequence links TRBV7-8 to TRBJ2-7, with the D segment identity uncertain. Between the V and J ends, shortened by 2 bases and 1 base respectively, the junction contains 9 bases. The CDR3 numbers 14 residues from cysteine through phenylalanine. The retained sequence is limited to the CDR3, 42 bases, with the frame set at the first base. The germline V gene specifies SGHVS as CDR1 and FQNEAQ as CDR2.